These T cell receptor beta chains were read from a single sample in a study of cytomegalovirus exposure and HLA in healthy donors. Produced via immunoSEQ multiplex PCR; TCRdb's table is partial and in-frame only. The sample shows more than 110,000 clones, roughly 80% of them seen only once. The sequenced material came from PBMCs. These receptors were collected from a man in his late teens or twenties in good health and CMV-seronegative. The CDR3 runs from the conserved cysteine through the conserved F or W. The D gene is left open where the match is weak. Clone size, where shown, is once, few, many, or a class for clones that have expanded.

d_call | j_call | v_call | clone_size | cdr3_aa | cdr3_nt
TRBD2 | TRBJ2-5 | TRBV2 | NA | CASMGGGAYETQYF | TGTGCCAGCATGGGCGGGGGGGCTTATGAGACCCAGTACTTC
TRBD1 | TRBJ2-5 | TRBV7-6 | NA | CASSEIPGQGLETQYF | TGTGCCAGCAGCGAGATCCCGGGACAGGGGTTAGAGACCCAGTACTTC
TRBD1 | TRBJ1-5 | TRBV19 | NA | CASSHRSKPGQTYSNQPQHF | TGTGCCAGTAGTCACAGAAGCAAACCGGGACAGACATATAGCAATCAGCCCCAGCATTTT
TRBD1 | TRBJ2-1 | TRBV7-9 | NA | CASSLSPDRELMNEQFF | TGTGCCAGCAGCTTATCCCCAGACAGGGAGTTGATGAATGAGCAGTTCTTC
NA | TRBJ1-1 | TRBV19 | NA | CASLLTPEVTEAFF | TGTGCCAGTTTACTTACACCGGAGGTCACTGAAGCTTTCTTT
NA | TRBJ1-1 | TRBV7-6 | NA | CASSLSAGQAAFF | TGTGCCAGCAGCTTATCGGCGGGTCAAGCGGCTTTCTTT
NA | TRBJ2-1 | TRBV7-6 | NA | CASSSMGQGYNEQFF | TGTGCCAGCAGCTCTATGGGGCAGGGCTACAATGAGCAGTTCTTC
TRBD1 | TRBJ1-6 | TRBV6-5 | NA | CASSTGTGEVSPLHF | TGTGCCAGCAGTACCGGGACAGGGGAAGTATCACCCCTCCACTTT
TRBD2 | TRBJ2-1 | TRBV10-3 | NA | CAIMRGEYNEQFF | TGTGCCATCATGCGGGGGGAATACAATGAGCAGTTCTTC
TRBD1 | TRBJ1-2 | TRBV7-2 | once | CASSLGDRVGYGYTF | TGTGCCAGCAGCTTAGGGGACAGGGTGGGCTATGGCTACACCTTC
TRBD1 | TRBJ1-2 | TRBV19 | NA | CASRTRDSYGYTF | TGTGCCAGTCGAACCCGGGACAGCTATGGCTACACCTTC
NA | TRBJ2-1 | TRBV11-2 | once | CASSLVARQGWAEQFF | TGTGCCAGCAGCTTAGTCGCGAGGCAGGGTTGGGCTGAGCAGTTCTTC
NA | TRBJ2-5 | TRBV7-9 | NA | CASSLVPRGEETQYF | TGTGCCAGCAGCTTAGTCCCCCGGGGAGAAGAGACCCAGTACTTC
NA | TRBJ2-2 | TRBV11-2 | NA | CASSLDRETGELFF | TGTGCCAGCAGCTTAGACAGGGAAACCGGGGAGCTGTTTTTT
TRBD2 | TRBJ2-7 | TRBV7-9 | few | CSSSYTGLAGADSYEQYF | TGTTCCAGCAGCTATACGGGACTAGCGGGGGCAGACTCCTACGAGCAGTACTTC
TRBD1 | TRBJ1-2 | TRBV6-5 | NA | CASSYSVAGQGDGYTF | TGTGCCAGCAGTTACTCGGTGGCGGGACAGGGGGATGGCTACACCTTC
NA | TRBJ1-1 | TRBV5-1 | NA | CASSLRGAMSEAFF | TGCGCCAGCAGCTTACGGGGGGCTATGTCTGAAGCTTTCTTT